This TCR beta chain is drawn from a study of OX40 agonist ivuxolimab in advanced cancers. Findings and limits, study-wide: Nonresponders, in some cases, also had low normalized T-cell clonal expansion.

The CDR3 loop spans 13 amino acids. The germline V gene encodes CDR1 SQVTM and CDR2 ANQGSEA. V dropped 5 bases and J dropped 4 bases, with 13 bases sitting between them. This clone was picked up a small number of times. Its specificity is not known. Here immunoSEQ multiplex PCR was the method, and the copy in TCRdb shows in-frame clones only, minus some. Altogether roughly 66,000 clones are present, about four fifths being singletons, with the ten largest covering approximately 6.7%. The chain combines TRBV29-1 with TRBJ2-3; tentative D call: TRBD2 (6 bases). This TCR was recovered from an adult with an advanced solid tumor such as melanoma, head and neck, liver or kidney cancer. The source material was CD4+ or CD8+ T cells sorted from blood, sampled in a trial of the OX40 agonist ivuxolimab. CDR3 sequence: CSVKPGEADTQYF. CDR3 nucleotides: TGCAGCGTTAAACCGGGGGAAGCAGATACGCAGTATTTT.